This TCR beta chain originates from a study of glioma-infiltrating T cells. Looked up from germline, CDR1 is LNHDA and CDR2 is SQIVND (reference sequence). The CDR3 consists of 14 residues. Using RNA template, CDR3s of TCR alpha and beta were amplified with iRepertoire arm-PCR. TCRdb processed the multiplex PCR reads anew with MiXCR; each CDR3 protein has one entry. The sample includes about 130,000 distinct CDR3 sequences, around a quarter of them seen just once. As concerns this clonotype: What it binds is unknown. Being one base from a much bigger clone, this may be a read error.

Study findings and constraints: Tissue and blood shared very few CDR3 sequences.

The specimen was glioma tissue, nonneoplastic brain tissue, or PBMCs (not recorded which). The TCR comes from a human donor with low-grade glioma or glioblastoma, undergoing nonglioma brain surgery, or in good health (not recorded which). The V call is TRBV19, the J call TRBJ2-3; 7 nucleotides align to TRBD2. The DNA for the CDR3 is TGTGCCAATAGTCATCTCGGGGGGACAGATACGCAGTATTTT. Translated, it gives CANSHLGGTDTQYF.